The entry that follows covers one T cell receptor beta chain sequence. What it binds is not known. Noted treatment: roughly ten-day PBMC culture with coronavirus spike peptide pools or control peptides (ViraFEST assay). At the Johns Hopkins FTIC core, DNA taken from cultured CD4+ T cells was sequenced by way of the Oncomine TCR Beta short-read assay. TCRdb recomputed calls from the PCR reads with MiXCR, one row per CDR3 protein. The table includes about 25,000 distinct CDR3 sequences, 45% to 50% detected once. This CDR3 contains 17 residues. V was shortened by 0 bases and J by 4 bases, with 16 bases between the two germline ends. Germline V gene sequence: CDR1 MNHEY, CDR2 SVGAGI. The sample is drawn from a study of vaccination and CD4 T cells after COVID-19. Study background: The study drew post-COVID samples a median roughly 110 days after diagnosis (range 35 to 161).

General study findings and limits: Vaccine-specific clones in convalescent patients were spike mono-reactive in 304 of 307 cases.

The TCR comes from a human donor who had recovered from COVID-19. The material sequenced was CD4+ T cells from blood, cultured in vitro. The chain recombines TRBV6-5 with TRBJ1-3, with a tentative D call TRBD1 (5 bases). CDR3 DNA: TGTGCCAGCAGTTACTCGGGGCCACCACTCTCAGGAAACACCATATATTTT. It yields the protein CASSYSGPPLSGNTIYF.